These 23 T cell receptor beta chains share one sample of origin, sequenced in a study of cytomegalovirus exposure and HLA in healthy donors. 13 Jbeta primers and 60 Vbeta primers were used for the PCR. The assay was immunoSEQ multiplex PCR, and TCRdb's table has in-frame clones only and misses some. The sample has about 190,000 clones; over 75% are singletons. The sample was PBMCs. These receptors were taken from a man aged 40-50 years in good health and CMV-seropositive.

V usage is TRBV9 and J usage is TRBJ2-5; 7 nucleotides line up with TRBD2. CDR3 length: 15 amino acids. Germline V lookup: CDR1 SGDLS, CDR2 YYNGEE. V was pared by 6 bases and J by 4 bases, with 12 bases of the junction left unmatched. The CDR3 loop reads CASNPSAGPGETQYF. CDR3 DNA: TGTGCCAGCAACCCCTCAGCGGGGCCCGGAGAGACCCAGTACTTC.

The rearrangement uses TRBV5-6 and TRBJ2-4; TRBD2 matches at 9 bases. Germline loops: CDR1 SGHDT, CDR2 YYEEEE. The junction had 11 bases not matched to a gene; V was cut back by 5 bases and J by 8 bases. The CDR3 spans 15 residues. CDR3 residues: CASRPAGGAVYIQYF. As DNA, the CDR3 is TGTGCCAGCAGACCCGCGGGGGGGGCCGTTTACATTCAGTACTTC.

The chain uses TRBV2 and TRBJ2-5; 9 bases align to TRBD2. Germline-derived CDR1 and CDR2 are SNHLY and FYNNEI. V gave up 4 bases and J gave up 4 bases; unmatched junction bases: 7. CDR3 length: 15 amino acids. The CDR3 reads CASSATAGGGETQYF. The CDR3 nucleotides read TGTGCCAGCAGTGCTACAGCGGGGGGAGGAGAGACCCAGTACTTC. The full variable domain, its missing parts supplied by reference TRBV2 and TRBJ2-5, is EPEVTQTPSHQVTQMGQEVILRCVPISNHLYFYWYRQILGQKVEFLVSFYNNEISEKSEIFDDQFSVERPDGSNFTLKIRSTKLEDSAMYFCASSATAGGGETQYFGPGTRLLVL.

This clone was seen only once. The chain joins TRBV25-1 to TRBJ2-7; 7 bases align to TRBD1. Losses at the gene ends were 3 bases for V and 9 bases for J; bases not matched to a gene: 8. Germline-derived CDR1 and CDR2 are MGHDK and SYGVNS. The CDR3 has 13 residues. In DNA form, the CDR3 reads TGTGCCAGCAGTGAGACAGGGCTGTCCGGGCAGTACTTC. Residues: CASSETGLSGQYF.

The gene calls are TRBV30 and TRBJ2-3; TRBD2 matches 9 bases. The CDR3 has 14 residues. From germline, CDR1 is GTSNPN and CDR2 SVGIG (reference sequence). The V segment lost 3 bases and the J segment 5 bases; nucleotides outside the gene matches: 6. The CDR3 DNA reads TGTGCCTGGAGGCGCGGGGGGGTGAAAGATACGCAGTATTTT. This encodes CAWRRGGVKDTQYF.

V gene TRBV6-5 combines with J gene TRBJ2-1; D is possibly TRBD2 (6 bases). CDR1 is MNHEY and CDR2 is SVGAGI in the germline V gene. V shed 7 bases and J shed 2 bases, with 15 bases lying between them. CDR3 length equals 15 residues. The CDR3 DNA sequence: TGTGCCAGCACCCGCAGTTCGGGGGCCTACAATGAGCAGTTCTTC. This sequence encodes CASTRSSGAYNEQFF.

V gene TRBV5-4 combines with J gene TRBJ2-7; no clear D gene. V gave up 2 bases and J gave up 5 bases, with 11 bases separating them. The CDR3 spans 13 residues. The germline CDR1 and CDR2 sequences are SGHNT and YYREEE (reference sequence). CDR3 protein: CASSLNSPDEQYF. The CDR3 nucleotides are TGTGCCAGCAGCTTAAACAGCCCAGACGAGCAGTACTTC.

The rearrangement joins TRBV23-1 to TRBJ2-7, with 7 bases lining up with TRBD2. TRBV23-1 is placed among ORFs of uncertain function. With V trimmed by 0 bases and J by 6 bases, 11 bases remained unmatched. The CDR3 is 16 amino acids. The CDR3 DNA is TGCGCCAGCAGTCAATCGATAGGGCAGGGAGGGCGCGAGCAGTACTTC. Encoded protein: CASSQSIGQGGREQYF.

V is TRBV11-2 and J is TRBJ2-1; TRBD2 aligns across 7 bases. With 3 bases clipped from V and 0 bases from J, the junction kept 8 bases outside the gene matches. CDR1 is SGHAT, CDR2 FQNNGV, per germline. This CDR3 spans 17 amino acids. CDR3 nucleotides: TGTGCCAGCAGCTTGCGTCCTGGGGGGGGCTCCTACAATGAGCAGTTCTTC. Translating it yields CASSLRPGGGSYNEQFF.

The chain is built from TRBV28 and TRBJ2-5, with D possibly matching TRBD2 (6 bases). In germline, CDR1 is MDHEN, CDR2 SYDVKM. Between the trimmed V and J ends, which lost 9 bases and 7 bases, there was a span of 21 bases. The CDR3 is 14 amino acids. The CDR3: CASYSGGALLTQYF. CDR3 in DNA: TGTGCCAGTTACAGTGGAGGGGCCCTCCTGACCCAGTACTTC.

In its sample, this clone was seen a few times. The chain uses TRBV27 and TRBJ1-5, with 8 bases that match TRBD1. V trimming: 6 bases; J trimming: 2 bases; junction bases outside the gene matches: 6. CDR1 is MNHEY and CDR2 is SMNVEV in the germline V gene (reference sequence). The length of the CDR3 is 15 residues. Here the CDR3 DNA reads TGTGCCAGCAGCCAGGGGGCCCCGGGCAATCAGCCCCAGCATTTT. Translating it yields CASSQGAPGNQPQHF.

This clone appeared a few times. J is TRBJ1-2 and V is TRBV4-3; D might be TRBD1 (5 bases). The CDR3 totals 15 residues. Trimming shortened V by 0 bases and J by 4 bases, and 12 bases separated the two germline ends. The germline V gene has CDR1 LGHNA and CDR2 YSLEER. The CDR3 DNA reads as TGCGCCAGCAGCCAAGATTACAAGACAGTCTATGGCTACACCTTC. Protein: CASSQDYKTVYGYTF.

This clone was observed a handful of times. The V call is TRBV9, the J call TRBJ1-2; D not certain. The germline V and J ends were trimmed by 0 bases and 4 bases, with 4 bases remaining between them. Germline assignment: CDR1 SGDLS and CDR2 YYNGEE. This CDR3 has 12 residues. CDR3 region: CASSVDSYGYTF. CDR3 nucleotides: TGTGCCAGCAGCGTAGACAGCTATGGCTACACCTTC.

V gene TRBV11-2 combines with J gene TRBJ2-7, with 8 bases fitting TRBD1. Germline V lookup: CDR1 SGHAT, CDR2 FQNNGV. The CDR3 loop spans 15 amino acids. Unmatched junction bases numbered 8, after V lost 5 bases and J lost 2 bases. This CDR3 is CASSLAGGRTYEQYF. CDR3 sequence (DNA): TGTGCCAGCAGCCTCGCAGGGGGCCGCACCTACGAGCAGTACTTC.

V usage is TRBV6-5 and J usage is TRBJ2-5; D is undetermined. Trimming took 6 bases from V and 5 from J, leaving 10 bases between them. Germline assignment: CDR1 MNHEY and CDR2 SVGAGI. This CDR3 has 12 residues. The CDR3 region is CASRAPPETQYF. The CDR3 DNA is TGTGCCAGCAGGGCCCCCCCCGAGACCCAGTACTTC.

The V and J genes are TRBV7-8 and TRBJ2-1, with 8 bases identical to TRBD2. Unmatched junction bases numbered 5, after V lost 1 base and J lost 6 bases. The CDR3 is 15 residues long. The germline V gene encodes CDR1 SGHVS and CDR2 FQNEAQ. The CDR3 region is CASSLGGLVGNEQFF. The CDR3 DNA follows: TGTGCCAGCAGCTTAGGGGGACTAGTCGGCAATGAGCAGTTCTTC.

The chain links TRBV4-3 to TRBJ1-2; D might be TRBD1 (6 bases). Germline V gene data show CDR1 as LGHNA and CDR2 as YSLEER. This CDR3 comprises 15 residues. Trimming stripped 1 base from V and 3 bases from J, with 12 bases between. The CDR3 DNA follows: TGCGCCAGCAGCCAAGCCGGGGGGCTCTACTATGGCTACACCTTC. Protein product: CASSQAGGLYYGYTF.

The gene calls are TRBV2 and TRBJ1-2, with 10 bases identical to TRBD1. The CDR3 totals 13 residues. Germline V gene data show CDR1 as SNHLY and CDR2 as FYNNEI. V shed 7 bases and J 3 bases; nucleotides not matched to a gene: 2. In nucleotides, the CDR3 is TGTGCCAGCATGGGGACAGGGGACTATGGCTACACCTTC. Amino acids: CASMGTGDYGYTF.

The rearrangement uses TRBV10-3 and TRBJ1-5, with D unresolved. CDR3 size: 13 residues. Germline V gene lookup returns CDR1 ENHRY and CDR2 SYGVKD. V gave up 5 bases and J gave up 0 bases, with 5 bases separating them. CDR3 coding DNA: TGTGCCATCAGTACCAGTAGCAATCAGCCCCAGCATTTT. The encoded protein is CAISTSSNQPQHF.

The chain combines TRBV19 with TRBJ1-1; D gene ambiguous. The V end lost 6 bases, the J end lost 0 bases, and 14 bases lay between the germline ends. CDR3 length: 15 residues. Germline-derived CDR1 and CDR2 are LNHDA and SQIVND (reference sequence). Here the CDR3 reads CASRVPGNLNTEAFF. The CDR3 region has the DNA TGTGCCAGTAGAGTCCCGGGGAACCTGAACACTGAAGCTTTCTTT.

The rearrangement joins TRBV9 to TRBJ1-3; a possible D gene is TRBD1 (5 bases). With 2 bases removed from V and 2 bases from J, the gap between germline ends came to 11 bases. The CDR3 consists of 15 residues. Germline V lookup: CDR1 SGDLS, CDR2 YYNGEE. The DNA for the CDR3 is TGTGCCAGCAGCGTCGCAGGGTTTGCTGGAAACACCATATATTTT. Residues: CASSVAGFAGNTIYF. The full variable domain, its missing parts supplied by reference TRBV9 and TRBJ1-3, is DSGVTQTPKHLITATGQRVTLRCSPRSGDLSVYWYQQSLDQGLQFLIQYYNGEERAKGNILERFSAQQFPDLHSELNLSSLELGDSALYFCASSVAGFAGNTIYFGEGSWLTVV.

V and J are TRBV19 and TRBJ1-4; TRBD1 might be the D (6 bases). CDR1 LNHDA and CDR2 SQIVND come from the germline V gene (reference sequence). This CDR3 region has 15 residues. The germline V and J ends were trimmed by 6 bases and 5 bases, with 16 bases remaining between them. The CDR3 is CASSPTQGANEKLFF. CDR3 DNA: TGTGCCAGTAGCCCCACACAGGGTGCAAATGAAAAACTGTTTTTT.

The V gene is TRBV9, the J gene TRBJ2-7; TRBD1 matches 10 bases. J was trimmed by 3 bases and V by 0 bases; bases with no gene match: 3. Germline V gene sequence: CDR1 SGDLS, CDR2 YYNGEE. This CDR3 spans 15 amino acids. CDR3 loop: CASSVGQGAFYEQYF. CDR3 nucleotide sequence: TGTGCCAGCAGCGTAGGACAGGGGGCATTCTACGAGCAGTACTTC.